Below are 28 T cell receptor beta chains sequenced from a single sample in a study of cytomegalovirus exposure and HLA in healthy donors (dated by TCRdb to about 2017). Libraries were built with the immunoSEQ multiplex PCR assay. For the multiplex PCR, a mixture combining 60 forward primers for TCR Vbeta segments and 13 reverse primers for TCR Jbeta segments was used. This immuneACCESS table, as held by TCRdb, lists in-frame sequences with V and J called but not all clones. Of the missing ones, under half trace to an unresolved V gene in checked studies; the others have no known cause. Within this sample are around 99,000 clones, with 73% of them counted one time only. Of the sample, 7% to 8% is held by the ten largest clones. The sequenced sample consisted of PBMCs. The origin of the receptors is a young man in good health and CMV-seronegative.

This chain links TRBV15 with TRBJ2-7, with 12 positions matching TRBD2. V shed 4 bases and J 1 base; nucleotides not matched to a gene: 8. The CDR3 is 17 residues long. CDR1 is LNHNV and CDR2 is YYDKDF in the germline V gene (reference sequence). The CDR3 DNA is TGTGCCACCAGCACCGGGACTAGCGGGCTTTATTCCTACGAGCAGTACTTC. Amino acid sequence: CATSTGTSGLYSYEQYF. Combining the CDR3 with reference TRBV15 and TRBJ2-7 gives the whole variable domain DAMVIQNPRYQVTQFGKPVTLSCSQTLNHNVMYWYQQKSSQAPKLLFHYYDKDFNNEADTPDNFQSRRPNTSFCFLDIRSPGLGDTAMYLCATSTGTSGLYSYEQYFGPGTRLTVT.

J is TRBJ2-7 and V is TRBV18, with D perhaps matching TRBD2 (5 bases). V was clipped by 2 bases and J by 5 bases, with 13 bases between them. In germline, CDR1 is KGHSH, CDR2 LQKENI. CDR3 size: 14 residues. CDR3 residues: CASSPTASPHEQYF. In DNA, the CDR3 is TGTGCCAGCTCACCAACGGCTAGCCCCCACGAGCAGTACTTC. Combining the CDR3 with reference TRBV18 and TRBJ2-7 gives the whole variable domain NAGVMQNPRHLVRRRGQEARLRCSPMKGHSHVYWYRQLPEEGLKFMVYLQKENIIDESGMPKERFSAEFPKEGPSILRIQQVVRGDSAAYFCASSPTASPHEQYFGPGTRLTVT.

CDR3 amino acids: CASSSGLAVKETQYF. As DNA, the CDR3 is TGTGCCAGCAGTTCGGGACTAGCGGTGAAAGAGACCCAGTACTTC. The rearrangement uses TRBV27 and TRBJ2-5; 11 nucleotides match TRBD2. The CDR3 has 15 residues. Germline loops: CDR1 MNHEY, CDR2 SMNVEV (reference sequence). The junction had 4 bases not matched to a gene; V was cut back by 4 bases and J by 3 bases.

This clone appeared a single time. Because the CDR3 is missing its conserved closing phenylalanine or tryptophan, this is likely a read error. The chain is built from TRBV9 and TRBJ2-7; D perhaps matches TRBD2 (5 bases). Trimming took off 4 bases at V and 6 bases at J, with 17 bases between the two ends. CDR3 length equals 14 residues. Germline values: CDR1 SGDLS, CDR2 YYNGEE. As DNA, the CDR3 is TGTGCCAGCAGCCCCCGTCAAACTAGATCCGAGCAGTACCTC. This sequence encodes CASSPRQTRSEQYL.

The J gene is TRBJ2-4, the V gene TRBV7-9; TRBD2 is a possible D gene (5 bases). V was shortened by 1 base and J by 0 bases, with 16 bases between the two germline ends. Germline V gives CDR1 SEHNR, CDR2 FQNEAQ (reference sequence). This CDR3 comprises 18 residues. DNA for the CDR3: TGTGCCAGCAGCTTAGTGGTACAGCGGAACCTAGCCAAAAACATTCAGTACTTC. This sequence encodes CASSLVVQRNLAKNIQYF.

The rearrangement links TRBV7-9 to TRBJ1-1; a weak D match, TRBD1 (5 bases). This CDR3 has 11 amino acids. Per the germline V gene, CDR1 is SEHNR and CDR2 is FQNEAQ (reference sequence). Trimming took 4 bases from V and 7 from J, leaving 7 bases between them. In DNA, the CDR3 is TGTGCCAGCAGCTCCACAGGTGAAGCTTTCTTT. Its protein product is CASSSTGEAFF. The full variable domain, completed using reference TRBV7-9 and TRBJ1-1, is DTGVSQNPRHKITKRGQNVTFRCDPISEHNRLYWYRQTLGQGPEFLTYFQNEAQLEKSRLLSDRFSAERPKGSFSTLEIQRTEQGDSAMYLCASSSTGEAFFGQGTRLTVV.

The chain carries TRBV25-1 and TRBJ2-1; 11 bases agree with TRBD1. The CDR3 runs to 15 residues. V lost 3 bases to trimming and J lost 7 bases; unmatched junction nucleotides: 5. Germline V gene data show CDR1 as MGHDK and CDR2 as SYGVNS. The CDR3 is CASSEGTGGRNEQFF. The CDR3 DNA reads TGTGCCAGCAGTGAGGGGACAGGGGGTAGAAATGAGCAGTTCTTC. The entire variable domain, with the rest obtained from reference TRBV25-1 and TRBJ2-1, is as follows: EADIYQTPRYLVIGTGKKITLECSQTMGHDKMYWYQQDPGMELHLIHYSYGVNSTEKGDLSSESTVSRIRTEHFPLTLESARPSHTSQYLCASSEGTGGRNEQFFGPGTRLTVL.

The chain carries TRBV5-1 and TRBJ2-6; TRBD1 agrees at 9 bases. The CDR3 sequence is 17 residues long. Unmatched junction bases numbered 4, after V lost 3 bases and J lost 0 bases. CDR1 and CDR2 (germline): SGHRS, YFSETQ. This CDR3 reads CASSWTGVGSGANVLTF. The CDR3 nucleotides are TGCGCCAGCAGCTGGACAGGGGTTGGCTCTGGGGCCAACGTCCTGACTTTC.

V is TRBV19 and J is TRBJ1-1, with D possibly matching TRBD1 (5 bases). The CDR3 has 15 amino acids. The V and J ends lost 4 bases and 0 bases respectively, with 12 bases between them. In germline, CDR1 is LNHDA, CDR2 SQIVND (reference sequence). The CDR3 nucleotides read TGTGCCAGTAGTAGCTGGCAGGGCCTGAACACTGAAGCTTTCTTT. Translating it yields CASSSWQGLNTEAFF.

The V call is TRBV5-1, the J call TRBJ1-6, with 8 bases fitting TRBD1. Trimming at V came to 3 bases and at J to 7 bases, leaving 9 bases not matched to a gene. Germline CDR1 and CDR2: SGHRS and YFSETQ. The CDR3 contains 16 residues. The DNA of the CDR3 is TGCGCCAGCAGCTCATCGCCCCAGGGGGCAAATTCACCCCTCCACTTT. It codes for CASSSSPQGANSPLHF.

This chain uses TRBV28 with TRBJ2-7; the D gene is possibly TRBD2 (6 bases). Trimming shortened V by 10 bases and J by 4 bases, and 14 bases separated the two germline ends. This CDR3 comprises 12 residues. Germline V gene sequence: CDR1 MDHEN, CDR2 SYDVKM. CDR3 in amino acids: CAIRGTSYEQYF. CDR3 in DNA: TGTGCCATACGAGGGACTTCTTACGAGCAGTACTTC.

This clone was seen just once. This chain connects TRBV5-1 to TRBJ1-1, with 11 bases identical to TRBD1. CDR1 SGHRS and CDR2 YFSETQ come from the germline V gene. V lost 5 bases and J lost 4; bases outside the gene matches: 10. The CDR3 is made up of 16 amino acids. CDR3 amino acids: CASSWTGGESGTEAFF. CDR3 bases: TGCGCCAGCAGTTGGACAGGGGGCGAGAGTGGCACTGAAGCTTTCTTT.

V and J are TRBV5-6 and TRBJ2-3; the D is unclear. V lost 0 bases and J 0 bases, leaving 8 bases between the germline ends. CDR1 SGHDT and CDR2 YYEEEE come from the germline V gene. CDR3 size: 15 residues. CDR3 region: CASSLAGKSTDTQYF. The CDR3 nucleotides are TGTGCCAGCAGCTTGGCAGGCAAAAGCACAGATACGCAGTATTTT.

The gene calls are TRBV2 and TRBJ2-2; possibly TRBD2 for D (5 bases). The CDR3 is made up of 15 amino acids. In germline, CDR1 is SNHLY, CDR2 FYNNEI. V lost 8 bases and J 8 bases, leaving 21 bases between the germline ends. In nucleotides, the CDR3 is TGTGCCAGCGGGAGTCGGTCCACAGTTTCAGGGGAGCTGTTTTTT. This codes for CASGSRSTVSGELFF.

The chain recombines TRBV5-1 with TRBJ1-3; D might be TRBD1 (5 bases). V shed 4 bases and J shed 4 bases, with 12 bases lying between them. Germline CDR1 and CDR2: SGHRS and YFSETQ. The CDR3 extends over 14 amino acids. CDR3 nucleotide sequence: TGCGCCAGCAGCCCGGACAATCCCGGAAACACCATATATTTT. This gives the protein CASSPDNPGNTIYF.

This chain joins TRBV7-9 and TRBJ2-1; no reliable D call. This CDR3 is built from 14 residues. Trimming pared 3 bases from V and 0 bases from J, leaving 6 bases between. Germline CDR1 is SEHNR and CDR2 is FQNEAQ (reference sequence). CDR3 nucleotides: TGTGCCAGCAGCTTGTCGAGCTCCTACAATGAGCAGTTCTTC. Protein: CASSLSSSYNEQFF.

This clone appeared once. V usage is TRBV9 and J usage is TRBJ1-1; a weak D match, TRBD1 (6 bases). V was cut by 4 bases and J by 0 bases, with 22 bases left in between. Germline V lookup: CDR1 SGDLS, CDR2 YYNGEE. The CDR3 has 18 amino acids. The DNA of the CDR3 is TGTGCCAGCAGCCGCACCTCTACCCCGGGACACTTGAACACTGAAGCTTTCTTT. This codes for CASSRTSTPGHLNTEAFF.

The CDR3 spells CASSLAVATYQETQYF. In DNA form, the CDR3 reads TGTGCCAGCAGCTTGGCGGTAGCGACGTACCAAGAGACCCAGTACTTC. This sequence joins TRBV5-6 and TRBJ2-5; maybe TRBD2 (5 bases). Trimming removed 0 bases from V and 0 bases from J, with 12 bases in between. The germline CDR1 and CDR2 sequences are SGHDT and YYEEEE. The CDR3 spans 16 residues.

The rearrangement uses TRBV6-1 and TRBJ2-1; weak D call: TRBD2 (5 bases). Trimming cost V 6 bases and J 0 bases, with 12 bases left between them. Germline lookup yields CDR1 MNHNS and CDR2 SASEGT. This CDR3 comprises 15 residues. CDR3 in amino acids: CASSASHSSYNEQFF. In nucleotides, the CDR3 is TGTGCCAGCAGCGCTAGCCACAGCTCCTACAATGAGCAGTTCTTC.

J is TRBJ2-5 and V is TRBV25-1, with 10 positions matching TRBD2. V gave up 3 bases and J gave up 4 bases; unmatched junction bases: 5. Germline lookup yields CDR1 MGHDK and CDR2 SYGVNS. The length of the CDR3 is 15 residues. This CDR3 is CASSDAASGRETQYF. The CDR3 DNA reads TGTGCCAGCAGTGATGCGGCTAGCGGGAGAGAGACCCAGTACTTC. The full variable domain, rest sourced from reference TRBV25-1 and TRBJ2-5, is EADIYQTPRYLVIGTGKKITLECSQTMGHDKMYWYQQDPGMELHLIHYSYGVNSTEKGDLSSESTVSRIRTEHFPLTLESARPSHTSQYLCASSDAASGRETQYFGPGTRLLVL.

The chain uses TRBV7-2 and TRBJ1-4; TRBD1 agrees at 9 bases. J was trimmed by 5 bases and V by 6 bases; bases with no gene match: 4. The CDR3 runs to 14 residues. From germline, CDR1 is SGHTA and CDR2 FQGNSA. CDR3 loop: CASRAGTGNEKLFF. The CDR3, as DNA: TGTGCCAGCAGGGCCGGGACAGGGAATGAAAAACTGTTTTTT.

This clone was observed once. The CDR3 nucleotides are TGTGCCAGCGCAGGGGTCAATAGCAATCAGCCCCAGCATTTT. As protein: CASAGVNSNQPQHF. The chain employs TRBV19 and TRBJ1-5; a weak D match, TRBD1 (6 bases). V lost 9 bases and J lost 0, with 12 bases in between. In germline, CDR1 is LNHDA, CDR2 SQIVND (reference sequence). The CDR3 consists of 14 residues.

This clone appeared a few times. The chain links TRBV5-6 to TRBJ2-1; 9 nucleotides line up with TRBD1. Unmatched junction bases numbered 7, after V lost 3 bases and J lost 3 bases. The CDR3 runs to 16 residues. From germline, CDR1 is SGHDT and CDR2 YYEEEE. CDR3 amino acids: CASSSLGGQGYNEQFF. The CDR3 DNA is TGTGCCAGCAGCTCGTTGGGGGGACAGGGCTACAATGAGCAGTTCTTC.

The chain couples TRBV28 to TRBJ2-6; TRBD1 matches at 8 bases. V lost 5 bases, J lost 4 bases, and 13 bases stayed unmatched. The CDR3 is made up of 18 amino acids. Germline V CDR1 and CDR2: MDHEN, SYDVKM. The CDR3 bases are TGTGCCAGCAGTCCTCCCCCGACAGGGGTAGGGGGGGCCAACGTCCTGACTTTC. It yields the protein CASSPPPTGVGGANVLTF.

The chain uses TRBV7-9 and TRBJ2-5, with TRBD1 matching 10 bases. Germline loops: CDR1 SEHNR, CDR2 FQNEAQ (reference sequence). This CDR3 contains 14 residues. Trimming removed 3 bases from V and 9 bases from J; junction bases left unmatched: 7. In nucleotides, the CDR3 is TGTGCCAGCAGCTTGCAGCCGGGACAGGGGCCCCAGTACTTC. This encodes CASSLQPGQGPQYF.

The chain recombines TRBV29-1 with TRBJ1-5; 12 nucleotides line up with TRBD1. V dropped 6 bases and J dropped 8; count of bases not matched to a gene: 5. The germline gives CDR1 SQVTM, CDR2 ANQGSEA. CDR3 length equals 13 residues. The CDR3 nucleotides are TGCAGCGTGCCCGGGACAGGGGGCAAGCCCCAGCATTTT. Amino acids: CSVPGTGGKPQHF.

The gene calls are TRBV5-1 and TRBJ2-5; 12 positions agree with TRBD2. Germline V gene lookup returns CDR1 SGHRS and CDR2 YFSETQ. The CDR3 extends over 17 amino acids. V lost 0 bases, J lost 5 bases, and 8 bases stayed unmatched. CDR3 bases: TGCGCCAGCAGCTTGGAAGACCTAGCGGGGGGGCTGGAGACCCAGTACTTC. This sequence encodes CASSLEDLAGGLETQYF.

CDR3 sequence reads: CASSLGLLTAYEQYF. CDR3 DNA sequence: TGTGCCAGCAGTTTGGGACTCCTGACCGCCTACGAGCAGTACTTC. The chain employs TRBV25-1 and TRBJ2-7, with a tentative D call TRBD2 (6 bases). CDR3 size: 15 residues. Germline assignment: CDR1 MGHDK and CDR2 SYGVNS. The V end was cut by 5 bases, the J end by 2 bases, with 16 bases between.